The following is a T cell receptor (beta chain) sequence with its context. The sample is drawn from a study of shared clonotypes between healthy human individuals. CD45RO negativity and positive selection for CCR7 defined naive CD8 cells, a population that excluded terminally differentiated effector memory CD45RA+ cells. TCRdb keeps only in-frame clones here, not all; method: immunoSEQ multiplex PCR. The repertoire consists of around 700,000 clones, with 92% occurring once and the leading ten covering roughly 24%. Sample: naive CD8+ T cells sorted from blood. This TCR came from a young man in good health.

The CDR3 DNA is TGTGCCAGCAGCTTGGGGACTAGCGGGAGTGAGACCCAGTACTTC. It translates to CASSLGTSGSETQYF. This rearrangement joins TRBV5-5 to TRBJ2-5; 13 bases align to TRBD2. Per the germline V gene, CDR1 is SGHKS and CDR2 is YYEKEE (reference sequence). The CDR3 contains 15 residues. Trimming cost V 0 bases and J 5 bases; bases outside gene matches: 1. Full variable domain (remainder filled in from reference TRBV5-5 and TRBJ2-5): DAGVTQSPTHLIKTRGQQVTLRCSPISGHKSVSWYQQVLGQGPQFIFQYYEKEERGRGNFPDRFSARQFPNYSSELNVNALLLGDSALYLCASSLGTSGSETQYFGPGTRLLVL.